A selection of T cell receptor beta chains follows, all from one sample in a study of CD8+ T cells in alopecia areata. Profiled with immunoSEQ multiplex PCR; TCRdb holds only in-frame clones, not every one. The table shows 90,000 to 150,000 clones, with 53% occurring only once. The material sequenced was CD4+ T cells sorted from blood, taken at week 4, from a patient treated with tofacitinib. All receptors come from a human donor with alopecia areata. CDR3s include the opening cysteine and the closing phenylalanine or tryptophan. Fields, in order: J gene, V gene, D gene, CDR3 length, clone size, CDR3 DNA, CDR3 protein. The D gene is left open where the match is weak. A clone size is listed for some rows: how often the clone was seen (once, few, many), or a class if it is expanded.

>TRBJ2-3|TRBV5-1|.|14|.
TGCGCCAGCAGCTTGGCCCCAATAGATGATACGCAGTATTTT
CASSLAPIDDTQYF
>TRBJ1-2|TRBV25-1|TRBD1|15|.
TGTGCCAGCAGTGAATTTCTCGGGACAGGGCGAGGCTACACCTTC
CASSEFLGTGRGYTF
>TRBJ2-7|TRBV29-1|.|11|.
TGCAGCGCCACAGGAGCCTACGAGCAGTACTTC
CSATGAYEQYF
>TRBJ2-4|TRBV30|.|15|few
TGTGCCTGGAGTAAAGGGGGAGCGGCCAAAAACATTCAGTACTTC
CAWSKGGAAKNIQYF
>TRBJ1-1|TRBV29-1|TRBD1|13|.
TGCAGCGTTGCGCGACAGGGGCCCACTGAAGCTTTCTTT
CSVARQGPTEAFF
>TRBJ1-5|TRBV6-5|TRBD1|15|.
TGTGCCAGCAGTCCGTCCGGACAGGCCTATCAGCCCCAGCATTTT
CASSPSGQAYQPQHF
>TRBJ2-4|TRBV5-1|TRBD1|14|.
TGCGCCAGCAGCTTACCTACAGGGGGCGCGGCTCAGTACTTC
CASSLPTGGAAQYF
>TRBJ1-1|TRBV29-1|.|11|.
TGCAGCGTTGTAGCGAACACTGAAGCTTTCTTT
CSVVANTEAFF
>TRBJ2-2|TRBV7-9|.|15|few
TGTGCCAGCAGCCCGAGTGAGACGAACACCGGGGAGCTGTTTTTT
CASSPSETNTGELFF
>TRBJ2-7|TRBV30|.|15|.
TGTGCCTGGAGTGTACAAGACACGTCCTCCTACGAGCAGTACTTC
CAWSVQDTSSYEQYF
>TRBJ1-1|TRBV7-9|.|12|.
TGTGCCAGCAGCTGGGGGGCAACTGAAGCTTTCTTT
CASSWGATEAFF
>TRBJ2-4|TRBV4-1|TRBD2|17|few
TGCGCCAGCAGCCGCCAGACTAGCGGGAGGGCCAAAAACATTCAGTACTTC
CASSRQTSGRAKNIQYF